The 25 T cell receptor beta chains below come from one sample, sequenced in a study of shared clonotypes between healthy human individuals. Profiled with immunoSEQ multiplex PCR; TCRdb holds only in-frame clones, not every one. The sample has 950,000 to 1,100,000 clones, about 77% seen once. Sequences were obtained from memory CD4+ T cells sorted from blood. Sample subset: CD45RA-negative fraction. The receptors originated from a man younger than 35 in good health.

A word on this clone: The junction and the germline gene differ at one end; a read error may be behind it. V usage is TRBV7-9 and J usage is TRBJ2-2; 12 nucleotides agree with TRBD2. The CDR3 spans 14 residues. Germline CDR1 SEHNR, CDR2 FQNEAQ (reference sequence). DNA of the CDR3: TGTGCCAGCAGCCTAGCGGGAGGGCCCGGGGAGCTGTTTTTT. Its protein product is CASSLAGGPGELFF.

The chain uses TRBV21-1 and TRBJ2-7; no check of the table's D call, TRBD1, against the DNA was made. TRBV21-1 has pseudogene status. The length of the CDR3 is 15 residues. Here the CDR3 reads CASSKAAGGAYEQYF. CDR3 DNA: TGTGCCAGCAGCAAAGCTGCAGGGGGCGCGTACGAGCAGTACTTC.

The rearrangement uses TRBV7-9 and TRBJ2-5; D gene unclear. V was shortened by 1 base and J by 1 base, with 4 bases between the two germline ends. In germline, CDR1 is SEHNR, CDR2 FQNEAQ (reference sequence). The CDR3 runs to 13 residues. Here the CDR3 reads CASSLGPQETQYF. The CDR3, as DNA: TGTGCCAGCAGCTTAGGTCCCCAAGAGACCCAGTACTTC.

As regards this clone: Possible read error: a much larger clone is one base away. V is TRBV2 and J is TRBJ2-7, with 9 nucleotides matching TRBD1. The CDR3 spans 14 residues. The V gene's germline CDR1 is SNHLY and CDR2 FYNNEI. After removal of 1 base from V and 9 bases from J, the junction contained 7 bases not matched to a gene. CDR3 residues: CASSEGTGVIGQYF. The CDR3 DNA is TGTGCCAGCAGTGAAGGGACAGGGGTCATCGGGCAGTACTTC.

Only a few counts were recorded for this clone. This chain uses TRBV10-3 with TRBJ1-6; D not resolved. Trimming took off 3 bases at V and 6 bases at J, with 3 bases between the two ends. Germline assignment: CDR1 ENHRY and CDR2 SYGVKD. This CDR3 comprises 12 residues. The CDR3 DNA is TGTGCCATCAGTGAAGGTAATTCACCCCTCCACTTT. It translates to CAISEGNSPLHF.

About this clone: An end of the junction does not agree with germline; a read error may underlie this. This chain uses TRBV7-9 with TRBJ2-7; perhaps TRBD2 as D (5 bases). The germline V gene has CDR1 SEHNR and CDR2 FQNEAQ (reference sequence). The CDR3 loop spans 13 amino acids. The CDR3 is CASSLSSGDQSVF. In nucleotides, the CDR3 is TGTGCCAGCAGCCTTTCGAGCGGAGATCAGTCCGTCTTC.

With respect to this clone: One end of the junction varies from germline; a read error may be responsible. V and J are TRBV6-5 and TRBJ2-7, with D possibly being TRBD2 (6 bases). The CDR3 loop spans 12 amino acids. Germline loops: CDR1 MNHEY, CDR2 SVGAGI. CDR3 residues: CASSRDSSEQYF. In DNA, the CDR3 is TGTGCCAGCAGCCGGGACTCCTCCGAGCAGTACTTC.

This clone was found many times. The V and J genes are TRBV10-3 and TRBJ2-3, with 7 bases fitting TRBD1. Germline V gives CDR1 ENHRY, CDR2 SYGVKD. This CDR3 is built from 16 residues. Trimming took 7 bases from V and 2 from J; bases not matched to a gene: 12. CDR3 coding DNA: TGTGCCATCAAGGCGGACAGGATGTCCTACACAGATACGCAGTATTTT. Its protein is CAIKADRMSYTDTQYF.

This clone appeared a single time. V gene TRBV4-3 combines with J gene TRBJ2-5; 9 bases map to TRBD2. Germline assignment: CDR1 LGHNA and CDR2 YSLEER. The CDR3 consists of 16 residues. V was clipped by 4 bases and J by 4 bases; unmatched bases: 10. CDR3 in DNA: TGCGCCAGCAGCCCGACTAGCGGAGTTGGGGGAGAGACCCAGTACTTC. Protein product: CASSPTSGVGGETQYF.

The V and J genes are TRBV7-2 and TRBJ2-5; 10 positions match TRBD2. Germline CDR1 SGHTA, CDR2 FQGNSA. The CDR3 is 16 amino acids. Trimming at V came to 1 base and at J to 5 bases, leaving 7 bases not matched to a gene. In DNA form, the CDR3 reads TGTGCCAGCAGCTTAGACGGAGCGGGAGGGCCGGAGACCCAGTACTTC. It codes for CASSLDGAGGPETQYF.

This clone was recorded only once. The CDR3 nucleotides read TGTGCCTGGAGTCTCCTAGCCGGTTACGAGCAGTACTTC. Encoded protein: CAWSLLAGYEQYF. The V call is TRBV30, the J call TRBJ2-7; D possibly corresponds to TRBD2 (5 bases). The CDR3 is 13 residues long. In germline, CDR1 is GTSNPN, CDR2 SVGIG (reference sequence). V was cut by 2 bases and J by 4 bases, with 12 bases left in between.

The chain combines TRBV5-1 with TRBJ2-2, with D uncertain. V lost 2 bases, J lost 4 bases, and 9 bases lay in between. Germline V lookup: CDR1 SGHRS, CDR2 YFSETQ. CDR3 length: 14 residues. The CDR3 sequence is CASSFEHSTGELFF. The CDR3 nucleotides read TGCGCCAGCAGCTTCGAACATTCCACCGGGGAGCTGTTTTTT.

As regards this clone: A much larger clone lies a single base off, so this may be a read error. The identical CDR3 is also encoded by other nucleotide sequences in the sample. The V gene is TRBV5-4, the J gene TRBJ2-3; no reliable D call. Trimming stripped 0 bases from V and 3 bases from J, with 2 bases between. Per the germline V gene, CDR1 is SGHNT and CDR2 is YYREEE (reference sequence). The CDR3 is 12 amino acids. In nucleotides, the CDR3 is TGTGCCAGCAGCTTGGCTACAGATACGCAGTATTTT. It translates to CASSLATDTQYF.

The V gene is TRBV19, the J gene TRBJ2-5; 9 nucleotides agree with TRBD1. J was trimmed by 6 bases and V by 3 bases; bases with no gene match: 5. This CDR3 is built from 14 residues. Germline V lookup: CDR1 LNHDA, CDR2 SQIVND (reference sequence). In nucleotides, the CDR3 is TGTGCCAGTAGTATCAGACAGGGGGAAAAGACCCAGTACTTC. It specifies CASSIRQGEKTQYF.

The V and J genes are TRBV19 and TRBJ1-1; D may be TRBD1 (5 bases). V was shortened by 5 bases and J by 1 base, with 11 bases between the two germline ends. The CDR3 length is 14 residues. Germline V gene data show CDR1 as LNHDA and CDR2 as SQIVND (reference sequence). CDR3: CASSPGGKNTEAFF. In nucleotides, the CDR3 is TGTGCCAGTAGTCCCGGGGGGAAGAACACTGAAGCTTTCTTT.

This clone turned up a few times. The chain couples TRBV7-8 to TRBJ1-5; D call uncertain. This CDR3 contains 16 residues. Trimming pared 2 bases from V and 0 bases from J, leaving 11 bases between. Germline-derived CDR1 and CDR2 are SGHVS and FQNEAQ. The CDR3 protein is CASSLLTLDSNQPQHF. CDR3 in DNA: TGTGCCAGCAGCTTATTGACACTAGATAGCAATCAGCCCCAGCATTTT.

The chain joins TRBV7-2 to TRBJ2-7; no clear D. CDR1 and CDR2 (germline): SGHTA, FQGNSA. Trimming left V 5 bases short and J 1 base short, with 9 bases between. The CDR3 contains 13 residues. The CDR3 nucleotides are TGTGCCAGCAGCCGCGCAGAGTCCTACGAGCAGTACTTC. Its translation is CASSRAESYEQYF.

The chain employs TRBV11-2 and TRBJ2-5, with TRBD2 identical over 10 bases. The junction had 7 bases not matched to a gene; V was cut back by 4 bases and J by 2 bases. Looked up from germline, CDR1 is SGHAT and CDR2 is FQNNGV. CDR3 size: 16 residues. CDR3 region: CASSSRTSGPQETQYF. The CDR3 region has the DNA TGTGCCAGCAGCTCACGGACTAGCGGACCACAAGAGACCCAGTACTTC.

In this sample, this clone turned up a few times. The V gene is TRBV5-1, the J gene TRBJ1-6; TRBD1 aligns across 9 bases. After removal of 5 bases from V and 7 bases from J, the junction contained 7 bases not matched to a gene. The CDR3 length is 15 residues. The germline gives CDR1 SGHRS, CDR2 YFSETQ. This chain's CDR3 is CASSKQGAENSPLHF. DNA of the CDR3: TGCGCCAGCAGTAAACAGGGGGCAGAAAATTCACCCCTCCACTTT. Complete variable domain (other parts from reference TRBV5-1 and TRBJ1-6): KAGVTQTPRYLIKTRGQQVTLSCSPISGHRSVSWYQQTPGQGLQFLFEYFSETQRNKGNFPGRFSGRQFSNSRSEMNVSTLELGDSALYLCASSKQGAENSPLHFGNGTRLTVT.

The J gene is TRBJ2-2, the V gene TRBV5-1; D uncertain. There are 16 residues in the CDR3. Trimming pared 3 bases from V and 6 bases from J, leaving 18 bases between. Per germline, CDR1 SGHRS and CDR2 YFSETQ. CDR3 sequence (DNA): TGCGCCAGCAGCTCTTCAGGAATACGAAGGGCCGGGGAGCTGTTTTTT. It translates to CASSSSGIRRAGELFF.

V and J are TRBV5-1 and TRBJ1-4; TRBD1 might be the D (6 bases). The CDR3 contains 14 residues. V shed 3 bases and J shed 5 bases, with 11 bases lying between them. Looked up from germline, CDR1 is SGHRS and CDR2 is YFSETQ. CDR3 DNA: TGCGCCAGCAGCTCAGGGGTGGGGAATGAAAAACTGTTTTTT. Protein product: CASSSGVGNEKLFF.

In nucleotides, the CDR3 is TGTGCCAGCAGCTTGACTCGGCAGCAAGAGACCCAGTACTTC. It codes for CASSLTRQQETQYF. The V and J genes are TRBV5-6 and TRBJ2-5; D is uncertain. The CDR3 length is 14 residues. From germline, CDR1 is SGHDT and CDR2 YYEEEE. The V gene lost 1 base and the J gene lost 2 bases, with 9 bases spanning the gap.

V gene TRBV5-5 combines with J gene TRBJ2-3; 10 nucleotides align to TRBD2. The junction had 3 bases not matched to a gene; V was cut back by 1 base and J by 4 bases. Germline V gene lookup returns CDR1 SGHKS and CDR2 YYEKEE (reference sequence). CDR3 length: 15 amino acids. This CDR3 is CASSLTSGIADTQYF. The CDR3 coding sequence is TGTGCCAGCAGCTTGACTAGCGGGATCGCAGATACGCAGTATTTT.

Concerning this clone itself: The DNA is left out, because the CDR3 cannot be placed on it with certainty; the CDR3 is given as TCRdb lists it. The V gene is TRBV7-9, the J gene TRBJ2-1; the table's D call TRBD2 went unverified against the DNA. The V gene's germline CDR1 is SEHNR and CDR2 FQNEAQ (reference sequence). The CDR3 is 12 residues long, ends included. The chain's CDR3 is CASSVAAGAGFF.

The chain recombines TRBV27 with TRBJ2-3; TRBD2 agrees at 9 bases. This CDR3 is 16 amino acids long. Germline V gene data show CDR1 as MNHEY and CDR2 as SMNVEV (reference sequence). V lost 5 bases to trimming and J lost 3 bases; unmatched junction nucleotides: 9. In DNA form, the CDR3 reads TGTGCCAGCAGTCCATGGGCGGGAGGGGGTACAGATACGCAGTATTTT. It specifies CASSPWAGGGTDTQYF.